The 6 T cell receptor beta chains below all came from one sample that was sequenced in a study of OX40 agonist ivuxolimab in advanced cancers. TCRdb's copy holds only in-frame clones and misses some; the assay was immunoSEQ multiplex PCR. The repertoire holds about 34,000 clones, around 90% seen once, with 4% to 4.5% in the top ten. The specimen comprised CD4+ or CD8+ T cells sorted from blood, sampled in a trial of the OX40 agonist ivuxolimab. These receptors all stem from an adult with an advanced solid tumor such as melanoma, head and neck, liver or kidney cancer.

CDR3 nucleotide sequence: TGTGCCAGCAGCTTATGGGGGGTGTCCTACAATGAGCAGTTCTTC. This codes for CASSLWGVSYNEQFF. This sequence joins TRBV5-6 and TRBJ2-1; maybe TRBD2 (6 bases). Trimming took off 2 bases at V and 1 base at J, with 10 bases between the two ends. The germline CDR1 and CDR2 sequences are SGHDT and YYEEEE. The CDR3 is 15 residues long.

The chain employs TRBV6-6 and TRBJ2-5; tentatively, D is TRBD2 (6 bases). CDR1 MNHNY and CDR2 SVGAGI come from the germline V gene (reference sequence). The CDR3 is 13 amino acids. V was shortened by 5 bases and J by 1 base, with 8 bases between the two germline ends. Here the CDR3 DNA reads TGTGCCAGCAGTCCGCGGGGCCAAGAGACCCAGTACTTC. It is translated as CASSPRGQETQYF.

The J gene is TRBJ1-5, the V gene TRBV30, with a tentative D call TRBD1 (5 bases). This CDR3 region has 14 residues. V shed 0 bases and J shed 8 bases, with 14 bases lying between them. Germline V gene sequence: CDR1 GTSNPN, CDR2 SVGIG (reference sequence). The CDR3 coding sequence is TGTGCCTGGAGTGTCGGGACGTGGGGGGAGCCCCAGCATTTT. Protein product: CAWSVGTWGEPQHF.

J is TRBJ2-1 and V is TRBV18; TRBD1 is a possible D gene (6 bases). V was shortened by 5 bases and J by 0 bases, with 17 bases between the two germline ends. The length of the CDR3 is 17 residues. The germline CDR1 and CDR2 sequences are KGHSH and LQKENI. CDR3 bases: TGTGCCAGCTCATCCTCATCTACAGGGCTCTCCTACAATGAGCAGTTCTTC. Encoded protein: CASSSSSTGLSYNEQFF. The full variable domain, its missing parts supplied by reference TRBV18 and TRBJ2-1, is NAGVMQNPRHLVRRRGQEARLRCSPMKGHSHVYWYRQLPEEGLKFMVYLQKENIIDESGMPKERFSAEFPKEGPSILRIQQVVRGDSAAYFCASSSSSTGLSYNEQFFGPGTRLTVL.

The chain joins TRBV6-1 to TRBJ1-4; a possible D gene is TRBD1 (5 bases). V gave up 1 base and J gave up 8 bases, with 14 bases separating them. The CDR3 has 15 amino acids. Germline assignment: CDR1 MNHNS and CDR2 SASEGT. The CDR3 region is CASSEGGTFGEKLFF. CDR3 coding DNA: TGTGCCAGCAGTGAAGGCGGGACCTTTGGCGAAAAACTGTTTTTT.

V and J are TRBV27 and TRBJ2-7, with TRBD2 matching 8 bases. CDR1 and CDR2 (germline): MNHEY, SMNVEV (reference sequence). The CDR3 length is 14 residues. J gave up 5 bases and V 9 bases, and 12 bases lay outside the gene matches. Here the CDR3 reads CASTGGALSNEQYF. Here the CDR3 DNA reads TGTGCCAGTACGGGGGGGGCCCTCTCGAACGAGCAGTACTTC.